The present T cell receptor (beta chain) was sequenced within a study of blood T cell repertoires in COVID-19. In the study overall: PBMCs, B-cell-depleted T cells, or T cells were the source of the cDNA or gDNA that made up the material.

The method was immunoSEQ multiplex PCR; TCRdb's version includes in-frame clones alone and lacks a portion of them. The sample holds fewer than 250,000 clones; about 86% are singletons and the top ten take about 14%. Germline assignment: CDR1 MNHEY and CDR2 SVGEGT. V dropped 1 base and J dropped 8 bases, with 8 bases sitting between them. This CDR3 region has 13 residues. The specimen was PBMCs or T cells enriched from blood (not recorded which). The source of this sequence is a woman aged 50 to 60 with acute COVID-19. This rearrangement joins TRBV6-2 or TRBV6-3 to TRBJ1-4, with D possibly being TRBD1 (5 bases). The CDR3 region has the DNA TGTGCCAGCAGTTACTTTCCAGGGGAAAAACTGTTTTTT. It specifies CASSYFPGEKLFF.